This T cell receptor beta chain comes out of a study of T cells in tuberculosis. For the study at large: CD1B tetramers identified T cells specific for mycobacterial lipid GMM.

Thawed, overnight-rested PBMC were stained with GMM-loaded CD1B tetramer, viability dye and anti-CD3, then sorted. C32 glucose monomycolate from Rhodococcus equi was loaded onto the CD1B tetramers. PBMC for tetramer sorting were first depleted of CD14-expressing monocytes. From each donor, some 100,000 tetramer-negative cells were sorted. Assay used: immunoSEQ multiplex PCR; TCRdb lists only in-frame clones, some missing. Among 85,000 to 100,000 clones listed, approximately 90% were seen once. Per germline, CDR1 GTSNPN and CDR2 SVGIG (reference sequence). The CDR3 consists of 14 residues. V was shortened by 0 bases and J by 2 bases, with 8 bases between the two germline ends. Broader study findings: The stringent gate may have excluded weak CD1B-GMM tetramer binders.

This sequence joins TRBV30 and TRBJ1-3; D possibly corresponds to TRBD1 (5 bases). The source of this sequence is an adult woman with latent tuberculosis. The sequencing sample was made of CD1b-GMM tetramer-negative cells sorted from PBMCs. CDR3 sequence reads: CAWSVDSTGNTIYF. The CDR3 DNA is TGTGCCTGGAGTGTCGACAGCACTGGAAACACCATATATTTT.